The present T cell receptor beta chain was sequenced within a study of Ad26.COV2.S vaccination and SARS-CoV-2 variants. Study context: Into the muscle, Ad26.COV2.S was dosed once or twice, 56 days apart.

This clone was observed once. Its antigen remains unidentified. Whole-study results and caveats: Recipients of vaccine and of placebo showed similar breadth of their non-spike TCR repertoires. Estimates derived from TCR breadth and depth analyses may have underestimated total T cell responses. Breadth, reportedly substantial, characterized the spike-specific CD8+ and CD4+ T cell responses after vaccination.

The method was immunoSEQ multiplex PCR; TCRdb's version includes in-frame clones alone and lacks a portion of them. This table has hundreds of thousands of clones, more than 85% appearing once. Germline trimming cut 10 bases from V and 7 bases from J; bases unmatched to any gene: 12. This CDR3 is built from 15 residues. The germline CDR1 and CDR2 sequences are MNHNY and SVGAGI (reference sequence). Treatment noted: some 20 received Ad26.COV2.S at low or high dose, single or two shots; about 5 received placebo; per-sample allocation not given. Samples analyzed were those drawn on day 63 after the first vaccine or placebo injection.

The material was peripheral blood, obtained in a trial of Ad26.COV2.S vaccine versus placebo. The sequence derives from a person aged 18-65 years who received the Ad26.COV2.S COVID-19 vaccine or a placebo. The V call is TRBV6-6, the J call TRBJ1-6, with 8 bases aligning to TRBD1. The CDR3 region has the DNA TGTGCCACGGGGCCAAGGACAGGGACCAATTCACCCCTCCACTTT. Translated: CATGPRTGTNSPLHF.